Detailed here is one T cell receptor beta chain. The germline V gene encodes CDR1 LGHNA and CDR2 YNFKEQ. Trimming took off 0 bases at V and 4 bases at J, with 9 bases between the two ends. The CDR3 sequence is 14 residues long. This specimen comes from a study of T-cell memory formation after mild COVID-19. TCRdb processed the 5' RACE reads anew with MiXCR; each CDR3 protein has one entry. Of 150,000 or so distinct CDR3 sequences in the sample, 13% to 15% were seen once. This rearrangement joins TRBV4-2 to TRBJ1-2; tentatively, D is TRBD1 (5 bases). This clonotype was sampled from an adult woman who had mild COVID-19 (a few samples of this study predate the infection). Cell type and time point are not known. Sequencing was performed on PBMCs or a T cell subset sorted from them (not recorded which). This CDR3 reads CASSQDQGFYGYTF. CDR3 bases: TGTGCCAGCAGCCAAGATCAGGGCTTCTATGGCTACACCTTC.